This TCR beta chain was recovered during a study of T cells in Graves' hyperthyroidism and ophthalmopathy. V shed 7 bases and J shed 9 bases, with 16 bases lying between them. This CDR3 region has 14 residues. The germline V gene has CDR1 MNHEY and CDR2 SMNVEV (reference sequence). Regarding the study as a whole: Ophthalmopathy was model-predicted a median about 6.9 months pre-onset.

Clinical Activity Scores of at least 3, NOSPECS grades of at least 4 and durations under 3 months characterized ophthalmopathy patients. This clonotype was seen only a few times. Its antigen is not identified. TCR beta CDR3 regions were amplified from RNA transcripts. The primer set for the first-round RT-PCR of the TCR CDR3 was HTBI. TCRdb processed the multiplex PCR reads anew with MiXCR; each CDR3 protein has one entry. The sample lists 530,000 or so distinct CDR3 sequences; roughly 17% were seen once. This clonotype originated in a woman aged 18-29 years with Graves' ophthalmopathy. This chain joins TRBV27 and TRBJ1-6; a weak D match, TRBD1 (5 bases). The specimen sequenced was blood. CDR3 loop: CASNFGGSGSPLHF. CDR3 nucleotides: TGTGCCAGCAATTTCGGGGGATCGGGTTCACCCCTCCACTTT.